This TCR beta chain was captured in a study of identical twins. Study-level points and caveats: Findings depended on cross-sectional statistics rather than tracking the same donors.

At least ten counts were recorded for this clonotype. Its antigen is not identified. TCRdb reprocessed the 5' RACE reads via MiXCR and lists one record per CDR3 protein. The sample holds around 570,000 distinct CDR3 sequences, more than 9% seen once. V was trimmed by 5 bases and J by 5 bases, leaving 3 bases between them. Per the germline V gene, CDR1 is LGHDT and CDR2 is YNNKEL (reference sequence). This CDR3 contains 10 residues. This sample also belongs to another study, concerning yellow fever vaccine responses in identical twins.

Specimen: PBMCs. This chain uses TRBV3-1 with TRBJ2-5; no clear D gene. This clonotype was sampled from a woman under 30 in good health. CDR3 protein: CASSMETQYF. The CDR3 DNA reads TGTGCCAGCAGCATGGAGACCCAGTACTTC.